These 2 T cell receptor beta chains came from one sample sequenced in a study of early stage breast cancer tumors. The data were produced by immunoSEQ multiplex PCR, yet TCRdb's version contains in-frame clones alone and is incomplete. This sample has roughly 14,000 clones, with 70% to 85% found just once. The specimen sequenced was normal breast tissue next to the tumor. The receptor set was obtained from a person aged 25 to 39 with breast cancer.

The chain recombines TRBV30 with TRBJ2-7; 10 positions agree with TRBD1. Looked up from germline, CDR1 is GTSNPN and CDR2 is SVGIG (reference sequence). Trimming removed 0 bases from V and 8 bases from J; junction bases left unmatched: 13. The CDR3 has 16 residues. DNA for the CDR3: TGTGCCTGGAGTGTACCCCCTTTGGGACAGGGGTCAAAGCAGTACTTC. Its translation: CAWSVPPLGQGSKQYF. Full variable domain (outside the CDR3, taken from reference TRBV30 and TRBJ2-7): SQTIHQWPATLVQPVGSPLSLECTVEGTSNPNLYWYRQAAGRGLQLLFYSVGIGQISSEVPQNLSASRPQDRQFILSSKKLLLSDSGFYLCAWSVPPLGQGSKQYFGPGTRLTVT.

Concerning this clone itself: Distinct nucleotide sequences in the sample also encode this CDR3. This sequence joins TRBV28 and TRBJ1-4; no clear D gene. Trimming took 3 bases from V and 5 from J, leaving 16 bases between them. The CDR3 extends over 16 amino acids. Germline V gene data show CDR1 as MDHEN and CDR2 as SYDVKM. CDR3 DNA: TGTGCCAGCAGTTTTTTGCCGGGAGGATTCAATGAAAAACTGTTTTTT. Protein: CASSFLPGGFNEKLFF.